This T cell receptor (beta chain) derives from a study of T cell repertoires in cytomegalovirus infection. Across the whole study: Evidence of both CMV infection and a matching HLA type came from public TCR beta signatures.

V was pared by 2 bases and J by 4 bases, with 10 bases of the junction left unmatched. Looked up from germline, CDR1 is LNHNV and CDR2 is YYDKDF (reference sequence). The length of the CDR3 is 16 residues. A remark on this clonotype: Its cognate antigen is unknown.

Study-wide results and limits: The response measured ex vivo was dominated by TCR beta clonotypes (HLA-C-restricted and CMV-specific). People with CMV and the relevant HLA were identified by cumulative public TCR beta family frequency.

One entry per CDR3 protein, called by TCRdb with MiXCR from the reads. The profile covers some 150,000 distinct CDR3 sequences, with about 6.5% appearing a single time and more than 15% taken by the ten largest. Sequencing input: PBMCs. The clonotype was recovered from a human donor in good health (CMV status not recorded). Some clones in this sample may be carry-over from other donors' samples. The V gene is TRBV15, the J gene TRBJ1-1; 7 bases are shared with TRBD1. CDR3 bases: TGTGCCACCAGCAGACCGAAGCAGGGGGGGGTCACTGAAGCTTTCTTT. Protein product: CATSRPKQGGVTEAFF.